This record covers a single T cell receptor (beta chain). The CDR3 contains 15 residues. Trimming cost V 3 bases and J 7 bases, with 18 bases left between them. The data were obtained in a study of CD8 T cells in Susac syndrome. Roughly 0.45 to 1 ug RNA was reverse transcribed with random hexamers. It was immunoSEQ multiplex PCR that amplified TCR beta CDR3 across 54 Vbeta and 13 Jbeta. From the immunoSEQ multiplex PCR reads, TCRdb called clonotypes with MiXCR, one entry per CDR3 protein. The sample contains around 200,000 distinct CDR3 sequences, approximately 95% of which appear only once. The TCR originated in a human donor with multiple sclerosis. Sequencing was done on a sample of CD4+ T cells from PBMCs. The V gene is TRBV12-3 or TRBV12-4, the J gene TRBJ1-2, with D hard to call. The CDR3 protein is CASSFTLTESLGYTF. The CDR3 bases are TGTGCCAGCAGTTTCACACTGACGGAGTCTCTTGGCTACACCTTC.